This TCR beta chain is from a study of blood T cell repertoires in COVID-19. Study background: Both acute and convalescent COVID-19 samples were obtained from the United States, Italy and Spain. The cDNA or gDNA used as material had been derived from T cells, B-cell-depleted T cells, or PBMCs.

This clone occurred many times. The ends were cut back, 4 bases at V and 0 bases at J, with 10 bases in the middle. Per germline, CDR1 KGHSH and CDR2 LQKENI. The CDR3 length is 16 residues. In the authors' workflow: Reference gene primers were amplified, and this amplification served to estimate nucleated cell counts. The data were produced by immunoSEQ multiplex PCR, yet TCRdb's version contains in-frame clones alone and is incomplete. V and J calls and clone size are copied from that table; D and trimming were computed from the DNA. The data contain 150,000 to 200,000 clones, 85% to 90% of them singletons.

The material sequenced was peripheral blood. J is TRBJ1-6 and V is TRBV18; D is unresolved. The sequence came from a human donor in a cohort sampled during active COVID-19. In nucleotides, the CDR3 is TGTGCCAGCTCACTTTCCTCGAGCTCCTATAATTCACCCCTCCACTTT. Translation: CASSLSSSSYNSPLHF.